The 17 T cell receptor beta chains below all came from one sample that was sequenced in a study of blood T cell repertoires in COVID-19. Profiled with immunoSEQ multiplex PCR; TCRdb holds only in-frame clones, not every one. The sample holds under 400,000 clones, 85% to 90% seen once. Sequences were obtained from PBMCs or T cells enriched from blood (not recorded which). These receptors were taken from a woman aged 25 to 39 who had been exposed to COVID-19.

The V call is TRBV3-1 (or the pseudogene TRBV3-2), the J call TRBJ1-1; the D is unclear. V was shortened by 2 bases and J by 1 base, with 11 bases between the two germline ends. Germline CDR1 and CDR2: LGHDT and YNNKEL (reference sequence). The CDR3 contains 15 residues. CDR3 sequence reads: CASSQSVTGNTEAFF. The CDR3 DNA reads as TGTGCCAGCAGCCAATCGGTGACGGGGAACACTGAAGCTTTCTTT.

The V gene is TRBV28, the J gene TRBJ1-6; D not resolved. CDR1 is MDHEN and CDR2 is SYDVKM in the germline V gene. This CDR3 has 13 residues. With 8 bases removed from V and 7 bases from J, the gap between germline ends came to 12 bases. The CDR3 loop reads CASVRGRNSPLHF. CDR3 in DNA: TGTGCCAGCGTCCGAGGGCGGAATTCACCCCTCCACTTT.

The rearrangement joins TRBV11-1 to TRBJ2-2, with 7 bases that match TRBD2. There are 14 residues in the CDR3. Germline trimming cut 11 bases from V and 1 base from J; bases unmatched to any gene: 7. CDR1 and CDR2 (germline): SGHAT, FQDESV (reference sequence). In DNA form, the CDR3 reads TGTGCCGGTGGGGCTAGCGGGAACACCGGGGAGCTGTTTTTT. Protein product: CAGGASGNTGELFF.

This clone came up a few times. V usage is TRBV7-6 and J usage is TRBJ2-1, with 11 nucleotides matching TRBD2. With 5 bases clipped from V and 1 base from J, the junction kept 4 bases outside the gene matches. The CDR3 covers 16 residues. CDR1 is SGHVS and CDR2 is FNYEAQ in the germline V gene. CDR3 sequence (DNA): TGTGCCAGCAGCCTGACTAGCGGGGTTTCCTACAATGAGCAGTTCTTC. As protein: CASSLTSGVSYNEQFF.

This sequence joins TRBV27 and TRBJ2-1; 10 nucleotides line up with TRBD2. Germline CDR1 MNHEY, CDR2 SMNVEV (reference sequence). CDR3 length equals 17 residues. V shed 2 bases and J 0 bases; nucleotides not matched to a gene: 4. The CDR3 nucleotides read TGTGCCAGCAGTTTACGAAGCGGGAGGGCCTCCTACAATGAGCAGTTCTTC. Translation gives CASSLRSGRASYNEQFF.

The rearrangement links TRBV18 to TRBJ2-7; 7 bases agree with TRBD2. The CDR3 is 13 amino acids. Germline V gene data show CDR1 as KGHSH and CDR2 as LQKENI. V was clipped by 5 bases and J by 5 bases; unmatched bases: 6. Here the CDR3 reads CASSSDGLDEQYF. The CDR3 DNA follows: TGTGCCAGCTCATCCGATGGACTAGACGAGCAGTACTTC.

The chain has TRBV19 and TRBJ1-3, with D uncertain. CDR3 length: 13 residues. V dropped 2 bases and J dropped 4 bases, with 6 bases sitting between them. In germline, CDR1 is LNHDA, CDR2 SQIVND (reference sequence). The CDR3 region has the DNA TGTGCCAGTAGTATAAGGCGGGGAAACACCATATATTTT. Translating it yields CASSIRRGNTIYF.

The V and J genes are TRBV7-2 and TRBJ2-7; 7 bases align to TRBD1. The V and J ends lost 1 base and 2 bases, in that order; junction bases with no gene match: 8. Germline-derived CDR1 and CDR2 are SGHTA and FQGNSA. The CDR3 is made up of 16 amino acids. The CDR3 coding sequence is TGTGCCAGCAGCTTAGTTGCCGGGGACAGCGCCTACGAGCAGTACTTC. Translated: CASSLVAGDSAYEQYF.

This clone was detected a few times. The CDR3 loop reads CASSENRGQGAYEQYF. CDR3 nucleotides: TGCGCCAGCAGTGAAAATCGCGGACAGGGGGCCTACGAGCAGTACTTC. The V call is TRBV10-2, the J call TRBJ2-7, with 10 nucleotides matching TRBD1. In germline, CDR1 is WSHSY, CDR2 SAAADI. Trimming at V came to 3 bases and at J to 2 bases, leaving 7 bases not matched to a gene. This CDR3 comprises 16 residues.

The genes are TRBV9 and TRBJ2-7; D is possibly TRBD2 (6 bases). V was shortened by 0 bases and J by 0 bases, with 10 bases between the two germline ends. The CDR3 is 15 residues long. The germline V gene has CDR1 SGDLS and CDR2 YYNGEE. CDR3 in DNA: TGTGCCAGCAGCGTAGGGGCGGACTACTCCTACGAGCAGTACTTC. Translated, it gives CASSVGADYSYEQYF.

The rearrangement uses TRBV6-5 and TRBJ1-2; no reliable D call. Germline V CDR1 and CDR2: MNHEY, SVGAGI. Trimming left V 5 bases short and J 8 bases short, with 15 bases between. This CDR3 contains 13 residues. The chain's CDR3 is CASSRSRVGGYTF. As DNA, the CDR3 is TGTGCCAGCAGTCGGTCGAGGGTAGGGGGCTACACCTTC.

The chain carries TRBV9 and TRBJ1-1; no firm D call. The germline V and J ends were trimmed by 2 bases and 0 bases, with 8 bases remaining between them. This CDR3 contains 14 residues. Germline loops: CDR1 SGDLS, CDR2 YYNGEE. The CDR3 loop is CASSVGAMNTEAFF. The DNA for the CDR3 is TGTGCCAGCAGCGTGGGAGCAATGAACACTGAAGCTTTCTTT.

The rearrangement links TRBV27 to TRBJ1-1; maybe TRBD1 (6 bases). The CDR3 extends over 13 amino acids. Looked up from germline, CDR1 is MNHEY and CDR2 is SMNVEV (reference sequence). The germline V and J ends were trimmed by 8 bases and 4 bases, with 14 bases remaining between them. The CDR3 reads CASFLVGGTEAFF. In DNA, the CDR3 is TGTGCCAGCTTCCTTGTAGGGGGCACTGAAGCTTTCTTT.

The CDR3 spells CASSRTILSSYEQYF. CDR3 nucleotide sequence: TGTGCCAGCAGCCGGACTATTTTGTCCTCCTACGAGCAGTACTTC. The chain combines TRBV11-3 with TRBJ2-7, with D possibly matching TRBD2 (6 bases). Germline V gives CDR1 SGHNT, CDR2 YENEEA. The CDR3 spans 15 residues. V lost 5 bases to trimming and J lost 0 bases, with 14 bases between them.

CDR3 sequence: CASSEGTGNNEQFF. CDR3 nucleotides: TGCGCCAGCAGTGAGGGAACAGGGAACAATGAGCAGTTCTTC. The gene calls are TRBV10-1 and TRBJ2-1; possibly TRBD1 for D (6 bases). Germline CDR1 is WNHNN and CDR2 is SYGVQD (reference sequence). V lost 2 bases and J lost 5, with 10 bases in between. The CDR3 has 14 amino acids.

The chain links TRBV3-1 (or the pseudogene TRBV3-2) to TRBJ2-7; weak D call: TRBD1 (5 bases). Germline values: CDR1 LGHDT, CDR2 YNNKEL (reference sequence). The CDR3 totals 14 residues. The V and J ends lost 4 bases and 4 bases respectively, with 14 bases between them. As DNA, the CDR3 is TGTGCCAGCAGCCCCACCATAGACAGATACGAGCAGTACTTC. Its protein product is CASSPTIDRYEQYF.

The gene calls are TRBV6-5 and TRBJ1-1; TRBD1 is a possible D gene (5 bases). The germline V and J ends were trimmed by 5 bases and 6 bases, with 16 bases remaining between them. The CDR3 length is 14 residues. The germline CDR1 and CDR2 sequences are MNHEY and SVGAGI. The CDR3 nucleotides read TGTGCCAGCAGTCCGGGACGGGCGGGGGCTGAAGCTTTCTTT. It is translated as CASSPGRAGAEAFF.